Following are 18 T cell receptor beta chains from one sample sequenced in a study of blood T cell repertoires in COVID-19. Produced via immunoSEQ multiplex PCR; TCRdb's table is partial and in-frame only. The sample contains roughly 410,000 clones, roughly 90% of which appear only once. The sequenced material came from peripheral blood. The receptors derive from a man in his forties or fifties with acute or convalescent COVID-19.

The chain joins TRBV19 to TRBJ2-7; possibly TRBD1 for D (6 bases). CDR1 and CDR2 from the germline V gene are LNHDA and SQIVND (reference sequence). V lost 3 bases to trimming and J lost 2 bases, with 17 bases between them. This CDR3 spans 16 amino acids. DNA for the CDR3: TGTGCCAGTAGTATGATGTCGACAGGCCCGGCCTACGAGCAGTACTTC. This encodes CASSMMSTGPAYEQYF.

The rearrangement joins TRBV28 to TRBJ1-2; D is possibly TRBD1 (5 bases). This CDR3 is 14 amino acids long. Germline V gene sequence: CDR1 MDHEN, CDR2 SYDVKM. Trimming left V 0 bases short and J 2 bases short, with 7 bases between. In DNA, the CDR3 is TGTGCCAGCAGTTTATGGGGGGGAAACTATGGCTACACCTTC. The encoded protein is CASSLWGGNYGYTF.

The gene calls are TRBV9 and TRBJ2-3, with 12 bases fitting TRBD2. V trimming: 4 bases; J trimming: 0 bases; junction bases outside the gene matches: 3. This CDR3 is built from 16 residues. In germline, CDR1 is SGDLS, CDR2 YYNGEE. CDR3 in DNA: TGTGCCAGCAGCCCCGGGACTAGCGGGAGCACAGATACGCAGTATTTT. Amino acids: CASSPGTSGSTDTQYF.

V gene TRBV19 combines with J gene TRBJ1-1, with 11 positions matching TRBD1. Unmatched junction bases numbered 18, after V lost 6 bases and J lost 3 bases. CDR1 and CDR2 from the germline V gene are LNHDA and SQIVND (reference sequence). This CDR3 region has 19 residues. CDR3 sequence reads: CASSRDRGFYTPEDTEAFF. The CDR3 nucleotides read TGTGCCAGTAGCCGGGACAGGGGGTTCTACACCCCTGAAGACACTGAAGCTTTCTTT.

This chain uses TRBV6-5 with TRBJ1-5, with a weak D call TRBD1 (6 bases). V was shortened by 2 bases and J by 2 bases, with 10 bases between the two germline ends. The CDR3 has 15 amino acids. The germline CDR1 and CDR2 sequences are MNHEY and SVGAGI. The CDR3 sequence is CASSYRTAGNQPQHF. The CDR3 nucleotides read TGTGCCAGCAGTTACCGGACAGCTGGCAATCAGCCCCAGCATTTT.

This chain uses TRBV28 with TRBJ2-2; 8 nucleotides line up with TRBD1. The germline gives CDR1 MDHEN, CDR2 SYDVKM. With V trimmed by 1 base and J by 4 bases, 2 bases remained unmatched. The CDR3 is 15 residues long. Here the CDR3 reads CASSLLDRATGELFF. The CDR3 DNA is TGTGCCAGCAGTTTATTGGACAGGGCCACCGGGGAGCTGTTTTTT.

This rearrangement joins TRBV29-1 to TRBJ1-1, with D perhaps matching TRBD1 (5 bases). Germline CDR1 reads SQVTM; CDR2 reads ANQGSEA. Trimming left V 7 bases short and J 1 base short, with 10 bases between. CDR3 length: 12 residues. The chain's CDR3 is CSADRGNTEAFF. CDR3 nucleotides: TGCAGCGCTGACAGAGGGAACACTGAAGCTTTCTTT.

The rearrangement joins TRBV7-6 to TRBJ2-3; possible D gene TRBD2, 6 bases. Germline CDR1 is SGHVS and CDR2 is FNYEAQ. Trimming cost V 5 bases and J 1 base, with 16 bases left between them. The CDR3 runs 16 residues. DNA for the CDR3: TGTGCCAGCAGCCGTGGGTCGGGACTGGGCACAGATACGCAGTATTTT. It codes for CASSRGSGLGTDTQYF.

This chain's CDR3 is CASSFLDRGGEKLFF. CDR3 DNA sequence: TGTGCCAGCAGTTTCTTAGACAGGGGTGGTGAAAAACTGTTTTTT. The chain employs TRBV27 and TRBJ1-4; the match to TRBD1 covers 8 bases. This CDR3 comprises 15 residues. The germline V gene has CDR1 MNHEY and CDR2 SMNVEV (reference sequence). Unmatched junction bases numbered 7, after V lost 3 bases and J lost 7 bases.

The chain carries TRBV27 and TRBJ2-7; no definite D call. The CDR3 covers 13 residues. Trimming removed 8 bases from V and 3 bases from J, with 14 bases in between. Germline lookup yields CDR1 MNHEY and CDR2 SMNVEV (reference sequence). CDR3 protein: CASRPPVGYEQYF. The CDR3 DNA sequence: TGTGCCAGCCGCCCCCCAGTTGGCTACGAGCAGTACTTC.

The chain uses TRBV11-1 and TRBJ2-7; 11 bases fit TRBD2. V trimming: 5 bases; J trimming: 5 bases; junction bases outside the gene matches: 8. From germline, CDR1 is SGHAT and CDR2 FQDESV (reference sequence). The CDR3 spans 15 residues. CDR3 in amino acids: CASSITSGSQHEQYF. In DNA form, the CDR3 reads TGTGCCAGCAGCATAACTAGCGGGAGTCAACACGAGCAGTACTTC.

The chain recombines TRBV5-4 with TRBJ1-2; tentative D call: TRBD1 (5 bases). V lost 7 bases and J 8 bases, leaving 21 bases between the germline ends. The germline V gene has CDR1 SGHNT and CDR2 YYREEE (reference sequence). The CDR3 loop spans 14 amino acids. The CDR3 bases are TGTGCCAGCGGTAGAGCGGCTCGCCGGGGGGGCTACACCTTC. This translates into CASGRAARRGGYTF.

The V call is TRBV27, the J call TRBJ2-7; 7 bases align to TRBD1. The CDR3 length is 16 residues. Trimming at V came to 2 bases and at J to 2 bases, leaving 9 bases not matched to a gene. CDR1 and CDR2 from the germline V gene are MNHEY and SMNVEV (reference sequence). The CDR3 here is CASSLGAQGYPYEQYF. As DNA, the CDR3 is TGTGCCAGCAGTTTAGGCGCACAGGGGTATCCCTACGAGCAGTACTTC.

The chain combines TRBV6-5 with TRBJ1-4; weak D call: TRBD1 (6 bases). This CDR3 contains 15 residues. V was pared by 5 bases and J by 6 bases, with 16 bases between. The germline gives CDR1 MNHEY, CDR2 SVGAGI. CDR3 in amino acids: CASSHRDNRDEKLFF. The CDR3 DNA reads TGTGCCAGCAGTCACCGGGACAATAGGGATGAAAAACTGTTTTTT.

V is TRBV7-9 and J is TRBJ2-6; a weak D match, TRBD1 (6 bases). The germline CDR1 and CDR2 sequences are SEHNR and FQNEAQ (reference sequence). The CDR3 is 16 amino acids. V was trimmed by 3 bases and J by 2 bases, leaving 11 bases between them. The CDR3 here is CASSFLTGPGANVLTF. CDR3 nucleotide sequence: TGTGCCAGCAGCTTCTTAACAGGGCCTGGGGCCAACGTCCTGACTTTC.

V gene TRBV11-3 combines with J gene TRBJ2-1, with 10 positions matching TRBD2. The CDR3 loop spans 15 amino acids. V shed 3 bases and J 9 bases; nucleotides not matched to a gene: 8. Germline lookup yields CDR1 SGHNT and CDR2 YENEEA. The CDR3: CASSFSLAGYGEQFF. The DNA of the CDR3 is TGTGCCAGCAGCTTTTCACTAGCGGGATACGGTGAGCAGTTCTTC. Supplemented by reference TRBV11-3 and TRBJ2-1, the full variable domain reads EAGVVQSPRYKIIEKKQPVAFWCNPISGHNTLYWYLQNLGQGPELLIRYENEEAVDDSQLPKDRFSAERLKGVDSTLKIQPAELGDSAVYLCASSFSLAGYGEQFFGPGTRLTVL.

This clone was picked up a small number of times. V is TRBV10-3 and J is TRBJ1-1, with TRBD1 matching over 7 bases. With V trimmed by 11 bases and J by 2 bases, 8 bases remained unmatched. The CDR3 loop spans 13 amino acids. Germline lookup yields CDR1 ENHRY and CDR2 SYGVKD. CDR3 region: CALRGQQNTEAFF. The CDR3 coding sequence is TGTGCCCTAAGGGGACAGCAAAACACTGAAGCTTTCTTT.

This clone was observed a handful of times. The chain links TRBV19 to TRBJ2-2; 8 bases map to TRBD2. After removal of 4 bases from V and 0 bases from J, the junction contained 7 bases not matched to a gene. The CDR3 loop spans 17 amino acids. The germline gives CDR1 LNHDA, CDR2 SQIVND (reference sequence). The chain's CDR3 is CASSNPGLAANTGELFF. The CDR3 nucleotides read TGTGCCAGTAGTAACCCAGGACTAGCAGCGAACACCGGGGAGCTGTTTTTT.